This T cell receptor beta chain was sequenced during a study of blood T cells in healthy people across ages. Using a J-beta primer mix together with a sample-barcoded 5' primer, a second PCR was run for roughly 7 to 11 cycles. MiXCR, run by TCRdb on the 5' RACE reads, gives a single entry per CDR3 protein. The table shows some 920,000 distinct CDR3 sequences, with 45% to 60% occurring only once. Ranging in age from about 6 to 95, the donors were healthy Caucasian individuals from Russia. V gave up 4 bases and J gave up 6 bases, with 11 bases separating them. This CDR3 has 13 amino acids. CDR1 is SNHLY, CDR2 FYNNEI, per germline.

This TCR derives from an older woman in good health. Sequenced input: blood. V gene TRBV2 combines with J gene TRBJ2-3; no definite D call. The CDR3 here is CASSVRSLDTQYF. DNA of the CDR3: TGTGCCAGCAGTGTCAGGTCCTTGGATACGCAGTATTTT.